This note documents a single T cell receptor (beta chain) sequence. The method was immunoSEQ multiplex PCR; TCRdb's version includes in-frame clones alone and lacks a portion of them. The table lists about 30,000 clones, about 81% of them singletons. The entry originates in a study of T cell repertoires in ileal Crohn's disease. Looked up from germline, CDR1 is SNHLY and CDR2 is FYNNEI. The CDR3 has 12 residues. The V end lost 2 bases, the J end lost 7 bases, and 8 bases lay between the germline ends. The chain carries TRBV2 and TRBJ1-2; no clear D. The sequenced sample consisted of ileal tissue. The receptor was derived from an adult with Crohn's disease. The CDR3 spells CASSEQALGYTF. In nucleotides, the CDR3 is TGTGCCAGCAGTGAACAGGCTCTTGGCTACACCTTC.